These 6 T cell receptor beta chains were sequenced from one sample in a study of cytomegalovirus exposure and HLA in healthy donors. This PCR relied on a set of 60 Vbeta primers and 13 Jbeta primers. Produced via immunoSEQ multiplex PCR; TCRdb's table is partial and in-frame only. Of about 90,000 clones in the sample, less than 85% were seen once. Sequenced: PBMCs. These receptors came from a man younger than 30 in good health and CMV-seronegative.

The chain has TRBV5-4 and TRBJ2-1; D unresolved. The CDR3 is 16 amino acids. The germline V gene encodes CDR1 SGHNT and CDR2 YYREEE (reference sequence). V lost 0 bases and J lost 0, with 10 bases in between. Here the CDR3 reads CASSLASASSYNEQFF. CDR3 nucleotides: TGTGCCAGCAGCTTGGCCTCGGCTAGCTCCTACAATGAGCAGTTCTTC.

The rearrangement uses TRBV27 and TRBJ2-5; D is perhaps TRBD2 (6 bases). The germline V and J ends were trimmed by 5 bases and 7 bases, with 11 bases remaining between them. The CDR3 loop spans 12 amino acids. Germline V gives CDR1 MNHEY, CDR2 SMNVEV (reference sequence). DNA of the CDR3: TGTGCCAGCAGTCTCCTCGGGGGGACCCAGTACTTC. Its translation is CASSLLGGTQYF.

This clone was seen only a few times. This chain joins TRBV7-2 and TRBJ2-7, with TRBD2 matching over 14 bases. Germline CDR1 reads SGHTA; CDR2 reads FQGNSA. The CDR3 is 15 residues long. Trimming cost V 5 bases and J 4 bases; bases outside gene matches: 4. The CDR3 nucleotides read TGTGCCAGCAGCCCCAGACTAGCGGGAGGGTACGAGCAGTACTTC. It codes for CASSPRLAGGYEQYF.

This chain uses TRBV13 with TRBJ1-2, with 7 nucleotides matching TRBD1. Trimming cost V 0 bases and J 0 bases; bases outside gene matches: 7. The CDR3 loop spans 17 amino acids. In germline, CDR1 is PRHDT, CDR2 FYEKMQ (reference sequence). The CDR3 protein is CASSLGGQPRANYGYTF. In nucleotides, the CDR3 is TGTGCCAGCAGCTTAGGGGGACAGCCAAGAGCTAACTATGGCTACACCTTC.

The chain combines TRBV7-3 with TRBJ1-1; 8 bases are a match to TRBD1. Trimming took 2 bases from V and 1 from J; bases not matched to a gene: 3. This CDR3 is built from 15 residues. Germline V lookup: CDR1 SGHTA, CDR2 FQGTGA. For the CDR3, the DNA is TGTGCCAGCAGCTTATCAGGGGGCGCGAACACTGAAGCTTTCTTT. It yields the protein CASSLSGGANTEAFF. The full variable domain, in which reference TRBV7-3 and TRBJ1-1 provide the parts outside the CDR3, is GAGVSQTPSNKVTEKGKYVELRCDPISGHTALYWYRQSLGQGPEFLIYFQGTGAADDSGLPNDRFFAVRPEGSVSTLKIQRTERGDSAVYLCASSLSGGANTEAFFGQGTRLTVV.

The chain carries TRBV28 and TRBJ2-1; D gene unclear. Germline values: CDR1 MDHEN, CDR2 SYDVKM. Between the trimmed V and J ends, which lost 7 bases and 4 bases, there was a span of 20 bases. The CDR3 totals 16 residues. CDR3 nucleotides: TGTGCCAGCAAATCCGGCGGTGTTAGTGTGTACAATGAGCAGTTCTTC. It translates to CASKSGGVSVYNEQFF.